The next 24 T cell receptor beta chains were all read from a single sample in a study of cytomegalovirus exposure and HLA in healthy donors (dated by TCRdb to about 2017). Library prep was done by the immunoSEQ multiplex PCR assay. For the multiplex PCR, a mixture combining 60 forward primers for TCR Vbeta segments and 13 reverse primers for TCR Jbeta segments was used. TCRdb took over this immuneACCESS table, retaining in-frame rearrangements with V and J assigned. Such tables are incomplete; in checked studies, under half of the missing clones stem from an unresolved V gene, and the remainder is unexplained. The sample records about 120,000 clones, 65% to 80% of which are singletons. The ten top clones hold around 2.7% of the sample. The sequencing sample was made of PBMCs. Receptors originate from a woman aged 40 to 50 in good health and CMV-seropositive.

This sequence joins TRBV19 and TRBJ1-2, with TRBD1 matching 10 bases. Germline V CDR1 and CDR2: LNHDA, SQIVND (reference sequence). The CDR3 spans 16 residues. V shed 3 bases and J 4 bases; nucleotides not matched to a gene: 8. CDR3 sequence (DNA): TGTGCCAGTAGTATGATAGGACAGGGGGATATCTATGGCTACACCTTC. The encoded protein is CASSMIGQGDIYGYTF.

This chain connects TRBV30 to TRBJ2-7; 8 bases fit TRBD1. The germline gives CDR1 GTSNPN, CDR2 SVGIG (reference sequence). The CDR3 runs 13 residues. With V trimmed by 7 bases and J by 7 bases, 12 bases remained unmatched. This CDR3 reads CAYRDRGAWEQYF. In DNA form, the CDR3 reads TGTGCCTACCGAGACAGGGGAGCTTGGGAGCAGTACTTC. Looking up the rest from reference TRBV30 and TRBJ2-7 gives the full variable domain: SQTIHQWPATLVQPVGSPLSLECTVEGTSNPNLYWYRQAAGRGLQLLFYSVGIGQISSEVPQNLSASRPQDRQFILSSKKLLLSDSGFYLCAYRDRGAWEQYFGPGTRLTVT.

This clone has just a few counts. The genes are TRBV15 and TRBJ2-7; the D is unclear. CDR1 and CDR2 (germline): LNHNV, YYDKDF (reference sequence). The CDR3 is 13 amino acids. The V end lost 0 bases, the J end lost 7 bases, and 10 bases lay between the germline ends. CDR3: CATSRDSVREQYF. CDR3 sequence (DNA): TGTGCCACCAGCAGAGATTCCGTCAGGGAGCAGTACTTC.

This rearrangement joins TRBV5-4 to TRBJ1-1; D unclear. Germline assignment: CDR1 SGHNT and CDR2 YYREEE (reference sequence). The CDR3 runs 14 residues. Trimming cost V 7 bases and J 2 bases, with 15 bases left between them. The CDR3 is CASAAADLNTEAFF. DNA of the CDR3: TGTGCCAGCGCGGCTGCCGACCTTAACACTGAAGCTTTCTTT.

The chain uses TRBV2 and TRBJ2-5; tentative D call: TRBD2 (6 bases). The germline gives CDR1 SNHLY, CDR2 FYNNEI. This CDR3 comprises 12 residues. The ends were cut back, 8 bases at V and 9 bases at J, with 16 bases in the middle. In nucleotides, the CDR3 is TGTGCCAGCGAAGTAGGGACGGGGGCCCAGTACTTC. This sequence encodes CASEVGTGAQYF.

This clone was found once. This chain uses TRBV30 with TRBJ1-6; D may be TRBD1 (5 bases). V shed 0 bases and J shed 9 bases, with 12 bases lying between them. The V gene's germline CDR1 is GTSNPN and CDR2 SVGIG (reference sequence). CDR3 length: 14 amino acids. CDR3 in amino acids: CAWSVPQGASPLHF. In nucleotides, the CDR3 is TGTGCCTGGAGTGTACCACAAGGGGCTTCACCCCTCCACTTT. Variable domain in full (rest from reference TRBV30 and TRBJ1-6): SQTIHQWPATLVQPVGSPLSLECTVEGTSNPNLYWYRQAAGRGLQLLFYSVGIGQISSEVPQNLSASRPQDRQFILSSKKLLLSDSGFYLCAWSVPQGASPLHFGNGTRLTVT.

V is TRBV2 and J is TRBJ2-7, with D perhaps TRBD2 (6 bases). The CDR3 consists of 13 residues. The V gene lost 6 bases and the J gene lost 0 bases, with 9 bases spanning the gap. The germline V gene encodes CDR1 SNHLY and CDR2 FYNNEI. This chain's CDR3 is CASRERASYEQYF. The CDR3, as DNA: TGTGCCAGCAGGGAGCGGGCCTCCTACGAGCAGTACTTC.

The V gene is TRBV2, the J gene TRBJ2-5, with TRBD2 matching 8 bases. Per the germline V gene, CDR1 is SNHLY and CDR2 is FYNNEI. V was clipped by 5 bases and J by 5 bases; unmatched bases: 10. This CDR3 contains 15 residues. In nucleotides, the CDR3 is TGTGCCAGCAGTAATAGCGGGGCTCGGGGGGAGACCCAGTACTTC. It is translated as CASSNSGARGETQYF.

CDR3 sequence reads: CASMAYRDTEAFF. DNA for the CDR3: TGTGCCAGTATGGCCTACCGGGACACTGAAGCTTTCTTT. The V call is TRBV19, the J call TRBJ1-1; no firm D call. Germline V gene lookup returns CDR1 LNHDA and CDR2 SQIVND (reference sequence). V was pared by 7 bases and J by 3 bases, with 12 bases between. The CDR3 extends over 13 amino acids.

The CDR3 sequence: CASSVGNSQPQHF. The CDR3 DNA reads as TGTGCCAGCAGCGTGGGGAACAGTCAGCCCCAGCATTTT. The chain links TRBV5-6 to TRBJ1-5; D is ambiguous. The CDR3 totals 13 residues. V was cut by 4 bases and J by 6 bases, with 11 bases left in between. The germline CDR1 and CDR2 sequences are SGHDT and YYEEEE.

The rearrangement uses TRBV7-3 and TRBJ1-2; TRBD1 aligns across 9 bases. Germline V gene data show CDR1 as SGHTA and CDR2 as FQGTGA. V lost 5 bases to trimming and J lost 3 bases; unmatched junction nucleotides: 4. CDR3 size: 14 residues. The CDR3 coding sequence is TGTGCCAGCAGCCCGACAGGGGGGGACTATGGCTACACCTTC. As protein: CASSPTGGDYGYTF.

This sequence joins TRBV30 and TRBJ2-7; 8 positions agree with TRBD2. The CDR3 totals 13 residues. V shed 3 bases and J 2 bases; nucleotides not matched to a gene: 3. The germline gives CDR1 GTSNPN, CDR2 SVGIG (reference sequence). The CDR3 spells CAWRLAATYEQYF. As DNA, the CDR3 is TGTGCCTGGAGACTAGCGGCCACCTACGAGCAGTACTTC.

The V call is TRBV6-6, the J call TRBJ2-2, with 10 bases that match TRBD2. This CDR3 is 14 amino acids long. The germline V gene has CDR1 MNHNY and CDR2 SVGAGI (reference sequence). Unmatched junction bases numbered 1, after V lost 5 bases and J lost 4 bases. CDR3 region: CASSLAGVTGELFF. As DNA, the CDR3 is TGTGCCAGCAGTCTAGCGGGAGTCACCGGGGAGCTGTTTTTT.

This clone showed up just a few times. The J gene is TRBJ1-2, the V gene TRBV19; a weak D match, TRBD1 (5 bases). Germline V CDR1 and CDR2: LNHDA, SQIVND (reference sequence). The V end lost 10 bases, the J end lost 4 bases, and 10 bases lay between the germline ends. The CDR3 covers 11 residues. The CDR3 spells CATSGGYGYTF. The CDR3 bases are TGTGCCACGTCCGGGGGCTATGGCTACACCTTC.

This chain uses TRBV7-6 with TRBJ2-7; the match to TRBD2 covers 8 bases. V shed 2 bases and J 2 bases; nucleotides not matched to a gene: 14. CDR1 SGHVS and CDR2 FNYEAQ come from the germline V gene. CDR3 size: 18 residues. The CDR3 region has the DNA TGTGCCAGCAGCTTAAAGAGGTCCAGCGGGAGCGACCCCTACGAGCAGTACTTC. This translates into CASSLKRSSGSDPYEQYF.

The V gene is TRBV7-2, the J gene TRBJ2-3, with TRBD2 matching 8 bases. In germline, CDR1 is SGHTA, CDR2 FQGNSA. With 1 base clipped from V and 5 bases from J, the junction kept 5 bases outside the gene matches. The CDR3 loop spans 15 amino acids. The DNA for the CDR3 is TGTGCCAGCAGCTTAGGGGCGGGGGGTGGAGATACGCAGTATTTT. This sequence encodes CASSLGAGGGDTQYF.

The chain is built from TRBV6-5 and TRBJ2-7; maybe TRBD1 (5 bases). The V end was cut by 0 bases, the J end by 5 bases, with 11 bases between. This CDR3 has 14 residues. Germline CDR1 is MNHEY and CDR2 is SVGAGI. CDR3 DNA: TGTGCCAGCAGTTACTCGGCAGGGTCGGACGAGCAGTACTTC. Translation gives CASSYSAGSDEQYF.

V usage is TRBV12-5 and J usage is TRBJ1-5; TRBD1 is a possible D gene (5 bases). Trimming cost V 3 bases and J 6 bases, with 12 bases left between them. Germline CDR1 reads LGHNT; CDR2 reads FRNRAP. The CDR3 contains 14 residues. This CDR3 is CASGFAGTAQPQHF. CDR3 DNA sequence: TGTGCTAGTGGTTTTGCAGGGACTGCTCAGCCCCAGCATTTT.

This chain connects TRBV10-2 to TRBJ2-7, with 12 positions matching TRBD2. The V gene end was trimmed by 7 bases and the J gene end by 2 bases; junction bases not matched to a gene: 0. The CDR3 consists of 13 residues. Germline values: CDR1 WSHSY, CDR2 SAAADI. The CDR3 DNA is TGCGCCAGCACTAGCGGGGGGGCCTACGAGCAGTACTTC. Amino acids: CASTSGGAYEQYF.

This chain connects TRBV4-1 to TRBJ2-7, with D possibly being TRBD2 (5 bases). The CDR3 is 12 residues long. Trimming took off 5 bases at V and 7 bases at J, with 12 bases between the two ends. Germline loops: CDR1 MGHRA, CDR2 YSYEKL. The CDR3 loop reads CASSAIPGEQYF. The CDR3 DNA sequence: TGCGCCAGCAGCGCTATACCGGGGGAGCAGTACTTC.

The J gene is TRBJ2-1, the V gene TRBV5-6; TRBD1 is a possible D gene (5 bases). In germline, CDR1 is SGHDT, CDR2 YYEEEE. The CDR3 runs to 12 residues. The germline V and J ends were trimmed by 4 bases and 9 bases, with 11 bases remaining between them. This CDR3 is CASSPNRGEQFF. In nucleotides, the CDR3 is TGTGCCAGCAGCCCCAATAGGGGTGAGCAGTTCTTC.

The rearrangement joins TRBV29-1 to TRBJ1-2; 8 positions agree with TRBD1. CDR3 length: 12 residues. Per germline, CDR1 SQVTM and CDR2 ANQGSEA. With 4 bases clipped from V and 8 bases from J, the junction kept 6 bases outside the gene matches. DNA of the CDR3: TGCAGCGTTGGTGGACAGGGAGGAGGCTACACCTTC. Translated, it gives CSVGGQGGGYTF.

With respect to this clone: Without the conserved terminal phenylalanine or tryptophan, this CDR3 likely stems from a read error. The DNA is omitted, as the CDR3 cannot be located on it reliably, and the CDR3 follows TCRdb's listing. This chain uses TRBV5-6 with TRBJ1-2. From its first to its last residue, the CDR3 has 11 amino acids. Germline values: CDR1 SGHDT, CDR2 YYEEEE. The CDR3 reads CASSRPGRRDL.

The J gene is TRBJ2-7, the V gene TRBV7-8; 9 nucleotides line up with TRBD2. Germline CDR1 reads SGHVS; CDR2 reads FQNEAQ. The ends lost 3 bases at V and 5 bases at J; junction bases unmatched: 5. The length of the CDR3 is 14 residues. The CDR3 nucleotides read TGTGCCAGCAGCTTTGGCGGGGGGGACGACGAGCAGTACTTC. Protein product: CASSFGGGDDEQYF.